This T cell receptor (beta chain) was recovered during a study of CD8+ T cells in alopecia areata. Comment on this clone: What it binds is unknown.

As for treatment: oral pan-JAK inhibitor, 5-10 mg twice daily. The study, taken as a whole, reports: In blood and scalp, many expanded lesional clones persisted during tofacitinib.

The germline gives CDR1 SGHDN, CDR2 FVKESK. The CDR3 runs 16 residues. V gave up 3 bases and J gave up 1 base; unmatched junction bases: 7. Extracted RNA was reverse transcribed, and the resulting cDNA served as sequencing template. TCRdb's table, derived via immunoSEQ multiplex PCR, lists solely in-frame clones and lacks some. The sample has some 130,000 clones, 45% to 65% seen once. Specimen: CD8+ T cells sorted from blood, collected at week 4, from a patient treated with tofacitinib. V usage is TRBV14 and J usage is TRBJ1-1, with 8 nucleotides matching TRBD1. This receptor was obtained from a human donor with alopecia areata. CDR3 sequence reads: CASSHLWTGPNTEAFF. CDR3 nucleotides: TGTGCCAGCAGCCACCTGTGGACAGGGCCGAACACTGAAGCTTTCTTT.